The 10 T cell receptor beta chains below all came from one sample that was sequenced in a study of CD8 T cells in ankylosing spondylitis. TCRdb reprocessed the 5' RACE reads with MiXCR, giving one entry per CDR3 protein. The top ten hold less than 0.65% of the sample, which has some 800,000 distinct CDR3 sequences, about an eighth seen once. Their target antigens are unknown. Notes on the study in general: Ankylosing spondylitis blood seemed to carry a telltale TCR beta motif made of eight or nine highly homologous variants.

The sample comprised blood, either unsorted or a sorted T cell fraction (not recorded which). The receptor set was obtained from a male donor with ankylosing spondylitis.

This clonotype showed up just a few times. The CDR3 loop reads CASSRGQAPSEKLFF. Here the CDR3 DNA reads TGTGCCAGCAGCCGCGGACAGGCCCCTAGCGAAAAACTGTTTTTT. The rearrangement uses TRBV7-9 and TRBJ1-4; TRBD1 matches at 7 bases. V shed 5 bases and J 8 bases; nucleotides not matched to a gene: 11. Looked up from germline, CDR1 is SEHNR and CDR2 is FQNEAQ (reference sequence). The CDR3 is 15 residues long.

This clonotype came up a few times. The CDR3 sequence: CASSQVRQGNEKLFF. CDR3 bases: TGCGCCAGCAGCCAAGTTAGGCAGGGTAATGAAAAACTGTTTTTT. V usage is TRBV4-3 and J usage is TRBJ1-4, with D perhaps matching TRBD1 (5 bases). The CDR3 runs to 15 residues. Trimming took off 1 base at V and 4 bases at J, with 10 bases between the two ends. CDR1 and CDR2 (germline): LGHNA, YSLEER.

This clonotype was counted at least ten times. V is TRBV25-1 and J is TRBJ2-1, with D hard to call. CDR1 is MGHDK and CDR2 is SYGVNS in the germline V gene. V lost 6 bases, J lost 4 bases, and 10 bases lay in between. CDR3 length: 13 residues. The CDR3 nucleotides are TGTGCCAGCAGCCCCGCTAGTTACAATGAGCAGTTCTTC. Translated, it gives CASSPASYNEQFF.

In its sample, this clonotype was seen a few times. The chain uses TRBV2 and TRBJ2-2; tentative D call: TRBD1 (6 bases). Trimming took off 3 bases at V and 0 bases at J, with 17 bases between the two ends. The CDR3 has 18 amino acids. CDR1 is SNHLY, CDR2 FYNNEI, per germline. CDR3 amino acids: CASSDSGHLISNTGELFF. The CDR3 DNA sequence: TGTGCCAGCAGTGATTCGGGACACCTTATTTCGAACACCGGGGAGCTGTTTTTT. The full variable domain, in which reference TRBV2 and TRBJ2-2 provide the parts outside the CDR3, is EPEVTQTPSHQVTQMGQEVILRCVPISNHLYFYWYRQILGQKVEFLVSFYNNEISEKSEIFDDQFSVERPDGSNFTLKIRSTKLEDSAMYFCASSDSGHLISNTGELFFGEGSRLTVL.

V usage is TRBV20-1 and J usage is TRBJ1-5, with D uncertain. From germline, CDR1 is DFQATT and CDR2 SNEGSKA (reference sequence). The CDR3 covers 13 residues. With 4 bases removed from V and 7 bases from J, the gap between germline ends came to 14 bases. CDR3 region: CSAKGPRAQPQHF. The CDR3 DNA reads as TGCAGTGCTAAGGGCCCGAGGGCGCAGCCCCAGCATTTT.

V gene TRBV20-1 combines with J gene TRBJ2-1; a possible D gene is TRBD2 (5 bases). This CDR3 is 13 amino acids long. V gave up 1 base and J gave up 9 bases, with 13 bases separating them. CDR1 is DFQATT and CDR2 is SNEGSKA in the germline V gene (reference sequence). Here the CDR3 DNA reads TGCAGTGCTAGAGGGGCCCTTGGGAGTGAGCAGTTCTTC. This encodes CSARGALGSEQFF.

The chain uses TRBV20-1 and TRBJ2-7; 7 nucleotides match TRBD1. The CDR3 length is 15 residues. Germline CDR1 reads DFQATT; CDR2 reads SNEGSKA (reference sequence). Trimming at V came to 1 base and at J to 2 bases, leaving 8 bases not matched to a gene. The CDR3 DNA reads TGCAGTGCTAGAGCATCCGGGACAGAAGCCTACGAGCAGTACTTC. It is translated as CSARASGTEAYEQYF.

This clonotype was observed a handful of times. CDR3 region: CAISESRGASDTQYF. CDR3 nucleotide sequence: TGTGCCATCAGTGAGTCTCGGGGGGCAAGCGATACGCAGTATTTT. The J gene is TRBJ2-3, the V gene TRBV10-3; the D gene is possibly TRBD2 (7 bases). The V gene lost 0 bases and the J gene lost 6 bases, with 13 bases spanning the gap. The length of the CDR3 is 15 residues. Per germline, CDR1 ENHRY and CDR2 SYGVKD.

This clonotype was seen a handful of times. The genes are TRBV5-4 and TRBJ2-7; 7 bases agree with TRBD1. V gave up 0 bases and J gave up 7 bases; unmatched junction bases: 4. CDR1 is SGHNT, CDR2 YYREEE, per germline (reference sequence). CDR3 length: 13 amino acids. The CDR3, as DNA: TGTGCCAGCAGCTTGGGACAGACAGGGGAGCAGTACTTC. This translates into CASSLGQTGEQYF.

At least ten counts were recorded for this clonotype. The chain employs TRBV6-5 and TRBJ2-7; TRBD1 matches 8 bases. The germline V gene has CDR1 MNHEY and CDR2 SVGAGI. The J segment lost 0 bases and the V segment lost 4 bases, leaving 5 bases of the junction unmatched. The CDR3 loop spans 15 amino acids. CDR3 bases: TGTGCCAGCAGTTCAACAGGGGGTCCCTCCTACGAGCAGTACTTC. Protein: CASSSTGGPSYEQYF.